This TCR beta chain was observed in a study of blood T cell repertoires in COVID-19. As for the study in general: Spain, Italy and the United States supplied samples that represented acute and convalescent COVID-19. PBMCs, B-cell-depleted T cells, or T cells were the source of the cDNA or gDNA that made up the material.

CDR3 length: 15 residues. The trim removed 2 bases at V and 2 bases at J, leaving 4 bases unmatched. Germline-derived CDR1 and CDR2 are SEHNR and FQNEAQ (reference sequence). In the source study's methods: Amplification of reference gene primers was used by the study to estimate nucleated cell counts. The repertoire was sequenced with immunoSEQ multiplex PCR; TCRdb's copy has only in-frame clones and lacks some. Clone size and V and J calls were adopted from that table, with D and trimming inferred from the DNA. The sample comprises 150,000 to 200,000 clones, roughly four fifths of which are singletons, and roughly a tenth rests with the top ten.

The rearrangement joins TRBV7-9 to TRBJ1-2, with TRBD1 identical over 8 bases. This clonotype was sampled from a human donor in a cohort sampled during active COVID-19. Sequenced input: peripheral blood. The CDR3 is CASSLSTGANYGYTF. DNA for the CDR3: TGTGCCAGCAGCTTATCGACAGGGGCGAACTATGGCTACACCTTC.